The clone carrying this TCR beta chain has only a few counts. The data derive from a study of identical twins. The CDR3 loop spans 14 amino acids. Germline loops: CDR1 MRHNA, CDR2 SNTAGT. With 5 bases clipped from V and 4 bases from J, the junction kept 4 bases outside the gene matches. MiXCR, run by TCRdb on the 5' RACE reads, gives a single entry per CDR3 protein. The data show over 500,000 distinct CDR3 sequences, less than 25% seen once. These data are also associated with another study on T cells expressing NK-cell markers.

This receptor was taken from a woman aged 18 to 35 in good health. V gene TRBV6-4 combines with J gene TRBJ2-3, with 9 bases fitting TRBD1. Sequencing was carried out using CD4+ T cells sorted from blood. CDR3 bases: TGTGCCAGCAGTCCCGACAGGGGGGCAGATACGCAGTATTTT. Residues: CASSPDRGADTQYF.